This entry is about one TCR beta chain. The specificity of this receptor is unknown. No quality values exist for individual bases; no much larger clone is one base distant. The data belong to a study of shared T cell receptors in the human thymus (TCRdb year 2021). Study-level background: The study examined how the human thymus generates shared, self-reactive T-cell receptor alpha chains.

Inclusive of the bounding cysteine and phenylalanine, the CDR3 is 12 residues long. Of the read, only the CDR3 DNA is kept; its 36 bases are in frame from base 1. V was cut back by 6 bases and J by 4 bases, leaving a gap of 9 bases between them. The germline V gene (reference sequence) sets CDR1 to MNHEY and CDR2 to SMNVEV. The protocol used for the library was the immunoSEQ multiplex PCR assay. In TCRdb, the immuneACCESS table is reduced to in-frame sequences with V and J assigned. These tables do not hold every clone; where another copy was compared, an unresolved V gene accounts for under half, and the others remain unexplained. In all, the sample holds approximately 490,000 clones, and about 84% of those were seen once. In total, the top ten clones hold about 0.014% of the sample. These data were also filed under a second study, of human thymus T cells. That second report states: The donors were immunologically healthy infants in Finland who had open corrective cardiac surgery for congenital heart defects. Thymus tissue was obtained as surgical resects removed during corrective cardiac surgery. Usage of V and J gene segments appeared to be biased in both the thymic and the peripheral blood repertoires. The related research reported highly overlapping thymic TCR repertoires among unrelated individuals. The study used under 10 infant thymus samples plus four related peripheral blood samples to characterize TCR alpha and beta repertoires. Donor ages ranging from about 7 to 250 days were recorded, and several male and two female infants were included in the cohort. Thymocytes were freed from the tissue by mechanical means and kept at -70 degrees C as pellets of about 8.5-34 million cells. A QIAsymphony instrument was used to extract genomic DNA from frozen cell pellets. Using the immunoSEQ multiplex PCR assay, the TCRB and TCRAD loci were amplified from a standardized quantity of quality-controlled genomic DNA. The V(D)J region was spanned by amplicons of a length sufficient to cover the CDR3 and to identify V and J genes. Amplicon sequencing was performed on an Illumina platform through the commercial immunoSEQ service. Primer bias and sequencing errors were corrected as previously described, and TCRAD and TCRB were defined on the basis of the IMGT database. immunoSEQ Analyzer 3.0 and VDJTools were used for repertoire analysis, which covered basic statistics, V/J segment usage, diversity estimates, rarefaction and pairwise overlap. Chao1, ChaoE, Efron-Thisted, Shannon and inverse Simpson indices were used to estimate diversity, which was also estimated on datasets down-sampled to the smallest sample. Repertoire overlap was assessed by strict matching of CDR3 nucleotide sequence, V gene and J gene, and clustering was done by Jaccard-based multidimensional scaling. On average, thymus samples yielded around 810,000 unique TCRB clonotypes, whereas blood samples yielded about 84,000.

This TCR came from a boy in the first two years of life with a congenital heart defect. Donor details come from another sample of the same person, matched by shared clones. Specimen: thymocytes. The sequence links TRBV27 to TRBJ1-2; 5 matching bases give a weak D call of TRBD1. The CDR3: CASRAQGYGYTF. The DNA is as follows: TGTGCCAGCAGAGCGCAGGGCTATGGCTACACCTTC.